This T cell receptor (beta chain) comes out of a study of T cell changes during pregnancy in multiple sclerosis. Repertoires were generated with immunoSEQ multiplex PCR, while TCRdb's copy carries only in-frame clones and drops some. The sample contains about 100,000 clones, 85% to 95% of which appear only once. The CDR3 totals 14 residues. Germline lookup yields CDR1 LNHDA and CDR2 SQIVND (reference sequence). With 6 bases removed from V and 8 bases from J, the gap between germline ends came to 19 bases. J is TRBJ1-2 and V is TRBV19; D uncertain. The TCR sequence derives from a female donor with multiple sclerosis, enrolled in a pregnancy study. The sample was peripheral blood, taken in the second trimester of pregnancy. The CDR3 spells CASRGSGRRGGYTF. The CDR3 bases are TGTGCCAGTAGGGGAAGCGGCCGCCGAGGGGGCTACACCTTC. The variable domain in full, completed from reference TRBV19 and TRBJ1-2, reads DGGITQSPKYLFRKEGQNVTLSCEQNLNHDAMYWYRQDPGQGLRLIYYSQIVNDFQKGDIAEGYSVSREKKESFPLTVTSAQKNPTAFYLCASRGSGRRGGYTFGSGTRLTVV.